The rows below give T cell receptor beta chains drawn from one sample of a study of blood T cells in healthy people across ages. In TCRdb, the 5' RACE reads were re-called with MiXCR into one record per CDR3 protein. The sample yields 600,000 to 800,000 distinct CDR3 sequences, under 25% seen once. Sequencing was carried out using blood. These receptors were taken from a man in his 70s in good health. The CDR3 runs from the conserved cysteine through the conserved F or W. The D gene is left open where the match is weak. Expanded clones get a size class; other rows say once, few or many, or leave the size out.

V gene: TRBV12-3/TRBV12-4; clone size: many; CDR3 length: 13; D gene: NA; J gene: TRBJ1-2; CDR3 DNA: TGTGCCAGCAGTCAAGGGGATAACTATGGCTACACCTTC; CDR3 protein: CASSQGDNYGYTF
V gene: TRBV20-1; clone size: NA; CDR3 length: 13; D gene: TRBD2; J gene: TRBJ2-1; CDR3 DNA: TGCAGTGAAGCGGGAGGAGGGAAGGGAGAGCAGTTCTTC; CDR3 protein: CSEAGGGKGEQFF
V gene: TRBV27; clone size: NA; CDR3 length: 15; D gene: TRBD2; J gene: TRBJ2-7; CDR3 DNA: TGTGCCAGCAGTTCCATGGGACTAGCGGGAGCCGAGCAGTACTTC; CDR3 protein: CASSSMGLAGAEQYF
V gene: TRBV7-2; clone size: NA; CDR3 length: 17; D gene: TRBD2; J gene: TRBJ2-3; CDR3 DNA: TGTGCCAGCAGCCAGCTAGCGGGGGGCGACAGCACAGATACGCAGTATTTT; CDR3 protein: CASSQLAGGDSTDTQYF
V gene: TRBV7-9; clone size: few; CDR3 length: 13; D gene: NA; J gene: TRBJ2-3; CDR3 DNA: TGTGCCAGCAGCATGTCCTCCACAGATACGCAGTATTTT; CDR3 protein: CASSMSSTDTQYF
V gene: TRBV6-5; clone size: NA; CDR3 length: 18; D gene: TRBD2; J gene: TRBJ2-7; CDR3 DNA: TGTGCCAGCAGTTACTCCTCGAGTGGGGGACTAGCGGCCTACGAGCAGTACTTC; CDR3 protein: CASSYSSSGGLAAYEQYF
V gene: TRBV7-3; clone size: NA; CDR3 length: 17; D gene: TRBD2; J gene: TRBJ2-2; CDR3 DNA: TGTGCCAGCAGCTTAACTAGCGGGAGCCCCGACACCGGGGAGCTGTTTTTT; CDR3 protein: CASSLTSGSPDTGELFF
V gene: TRBV6-6; clone size: NA; CDR3 length: 16; D gene: TRBD2; J gene: TRBJ2-2; CDR3 DNA: TGTGCCAGCACCCCGGGGCTAGCGGGAGGCACCGGGGAGCTGTTTTTT; CDR3 protein: CASTPGLAGGTGELFF
V gene: TRBV7-3; clone size: NA; CDR3 length: 18; D gene: NA; J gene: TRBJ2-1; CDR3 DNA: TGTGCCAGCAGCTTAACCCCCGCCTACCCCTCATCCTACAATGAGCAGTTCTTC; CDR3 protein: CASSLTPAYPSSYNEQFF
V gene: TRBV9; clone size: many; CDR3 length: 15; D gene: NA; J gene: TRBJ2-4; CDR3 DNA: TGTGCCAGCAGCGTCGATCCGGGACGGGAAAACATTCAGTACTTC; CDR3 protein: CASSVDPGRENIQYF
V gene: TRBV10-3; clone size: few; CDR3 length: 16; D gene: TRBD1; J gene: TRBJ2-7; CDR3 DNA: TGTGCCGTCAGTACCTCCGACAGGGGGCATATCTACGAGCAGTACTTC; CDR3 protein: CAVSTSDRGHIYEQYF
V gene: TRBV20-1; clone size: NA; CDR3 length: 15; D gene: TRBD2; J gene: TRBJ2-1; CDR3 DNA: TGCAGTGCTAGAGATGGGACTAGCGGGAGCGGGGAGCAGTTCTTC; CDR3 protein: CSARDGTSGSGEQFF
V gene: TRBV14; clone size: few; CDR3 length: 15; D gene: TRBD1; J gene: TRBJ1-2; CDR3 DNA: TGTGCCAGCAGCCAACTGACAGGGGGAGCTGATGGCTACACCTTC; CDR3 protein: CASSQLTGGADGYTF
V gene: TRBV6-5; clone size: NA; CDR3 length: 17; D gene: TRBD1; J gene: TRBJ2-1; CDR3 DNA: TGTGCCAGCAGTTTCCCCACAGGACAGGGTCGGTACAATGAGCAGTTCTTC; CDR3 protein: CASSFPTGQGRYNEQFF
V gene: TRBV20-1; clone size: NA; CDR3 length: 15; D gene: NA; J gene: TRBJ1-1; CDR3 DNA: TGCAGTGCTAGCAACCAGGGTTCTATGAACACTGAAGCTTTCTTT; CDR3 protein: CSASNQGSMNTEAFF
V gene: TRBV4-1; clone size: NA; CDR3 length: 15; D gene: NA; J gene: TRBJ1-2; CDR3 DNA: TGCGCCAGCAGCACCCTCCAAGAAGCTAACTATGGCTACACCTTC; CDR3 protein: CASSTLQEANYGYTF
V gene: TRBV15; clone size: NA; CDR3 length: 16; D gene: NA; J gene: TRBJ1-4; CDR3 DNA: TGTGCCACCAGCAGGAACAGGGTTGCCTCTAATGAAAAACTGTTTTTT; CDR3 protein: CATSRNRVASNEKLFF
V gene: TRBV27; clone size: NA; CDR3 length: 12; D gene: TRBD2; J gene: TRBJ2-5; CDR3 DNA: TGTGCCAGCAGTTTAGCGGGAGGCCCATGGTTCTTC; CDR3 protein: CASSLAGGPWFF
V gene: TRBV20-1; clone size: few; CDR3 length: 15; D gene: NA; J gene: TRBJ2-7; CDR3 DNA: TGCAGTGCTAGAGATATTACTAACTACTCCTACGAGCAGTACTTC; CDR3 protein: CSARDITNYSYEQYF
V gene: TRBV2; clone size: many; CDR3 length: 14; D gene: TRBD2; J gene: TRBJ2-1; CDR3 DNA: TGTGCCAGCAGTGACGAAGCGGGAGGCAATGAGCAGTTCTTC; CDR3 protein: CASSDEAGGNEQFF
V gene: TRBV27; clone size: NA; CDR3 length: 14; D gene: NA; J gene: TRBJ2-7; CDR3 DNA: TGTGCCAGCAGAACCGGTCTGCAGGGGTACGAGCAGTACTTC; CDR3 protein: CASRTGLQGYEQYF
V gene: TRBV7-3; clone size: few; CDR3 length: 15; D gene: NA; J gene: TRBJ2-1; CDR3 DNA: TGTGCCAGCAGCTTAATCGCAGGGGTGGCCAATGAGCAGTTCTTC; CDR3 protein: CASSLIAGVANEQFF
V gene: TRBV5-1; clone size: many; CDR3 length: 15; D gene: NA; J gene: TRBJ2-1; CDR3 DNA: TGCGCCAGCAGCTTGGAGGCGGCTTCCTACAATGAGCAGTTCTTC; CDR3 protein: CASSLEAASYNEQFF
V gene: TRBV7-6; clone size: many; CDR3 length: 15; D gene: NA; J gene: TRBJ2-5; CDR3 DNA: TGTGCCAGCAGCCTCTCGGACCCAGGGTGGGAGACCCAGTACTTC; CDR3 protein: CASSLSDPGWETQYF